Sequencing of this TCR beta chain was carried out in a study of monozygotic twins with inflammatory bowel disease. Overall study findings and caveats: Varying immunosuppressive regimens may have increased patient repertoire variability. With inverse Simpson as the measure, TCRbeta diversity was lower in IBD patients than in healthy co-twins. Clonotype overlap with others was lower in IBD patients than in healthy twins, a difference that was greatest with disease activity.

This CDR3 comprises 18 residues. Germline V gene data show CDR1 as MNHEY and CDR2 as SVGAGI. With respect to this clonotype: Its specificity is unknown.

Template switching was used to attach UMIs, which incorporated a 6-nucleotide sample barcode. TCRdb reprocessed the 5' RACE reads and stores each CDR3 protein as one record, lacking DNA. Across 85,000 to 110,000 distinct CDR3 sequences, the top ten clones capture under 2.5% of the sample. The chain joins TRBV6-5 to TRBJ2-2; TCRdb indicates TRBD1, and absent DNA this call remains unverified. Sequencing was performed on blood. The TCR was taken from a human donor with ulcerative colitis or Crohn's disease, or a healthy co-twin of an affected twin (not recorded which). The CDR3 region is CASSSNQGLKDNTGELFF.